Detailed here is one T cell receptor (beta chain). Antigen: not known. The data are from a study of T cells in Graves' hyperthyroidism and ophthalmopathy. V shed 0 bases and J shed 0 bases, with 10 bases lying between them. The CDR3 length is 17 residues. CDR1 SGHRS and CDR2 YFSETQ come from the germline V gene. Study results and limitations: In the blood, most expanded thyroid clonotypes above 0.001 appeared as well. The model foresaw ophthalmopathy a median roughly 6 months prior to onset. Ophthalmopathy could be told apart from stable hyperthyroidism with a 13 V-J model.

RNA transcripts were the template for amplifying TCR beta CDR3 regions. The HTBI set primed first-round TCR CDR3 RT-PCR. A single record per CDR3 protein comes from TCRdb applying MiXCR to the multiplex PCR reads. The sample consists of around 350,000 distinct CDR3 sequences, 14% of them appearing once. The specimen sequenced was blood. The chain links TRBV5-1 to TRBJ2-6; tentatively, D is TRBD2 (6 bases). This clonotype originated in a woman aged 25 to 45 with Graves' ophthalmopathy. As DNA, the CDR3 is TGCGCCAGCAGCTTGGCAGCGGGCGGCTCTGGGGCCAACGTCCTGACTTTC. Translated: CASSLAAGGSGANVLTF. The whole variable domain, remainder taken from reference TRBV5-1 and TRBJ2-6, is KAGVTQTPRYLIKTRGQQVTLSCSPISGHRSVSWYQQTPGQGLQFLFEYFSETQRNKGNFPGRFSGRQFSNSRSEMNVSTLELGDSALYLCASSLAAGGSGANVLTFGAGSRLTVL.